The present T cell receptor beta chain was sequenced within a study of shared clonotypes between healthy human individuals. The V gene's germline CDR1 is LNHDA and CDR2 SQIVND (reference sequence). J gave up 4 bases and V 1 base, and 8 bases lay outside the gene matches. The CDR3 extends over 16 amino acids. Assay used: immunoSEQ multiplex PCR; TCRdb lists only in-frame clones, some missing. The table records about 470,000 clones, about 85% of them present only once. The chain carries TRBV19 and TRBJ1-1; 8 nucleotides align to TRBD1. Sequenced: PBMCs. The sequence was obtained from a woman aged 40 to 55 in good health. Some clones in this sample may be carry-over from other donors' samples. In nucleotides, the CDR3 is TGTGCCAGTAGTATAGTAGGCAGGGGGCAGGGCACTGAAGCTTTCTTT. Amino acids: CASSIVGRGQGTEAFF.